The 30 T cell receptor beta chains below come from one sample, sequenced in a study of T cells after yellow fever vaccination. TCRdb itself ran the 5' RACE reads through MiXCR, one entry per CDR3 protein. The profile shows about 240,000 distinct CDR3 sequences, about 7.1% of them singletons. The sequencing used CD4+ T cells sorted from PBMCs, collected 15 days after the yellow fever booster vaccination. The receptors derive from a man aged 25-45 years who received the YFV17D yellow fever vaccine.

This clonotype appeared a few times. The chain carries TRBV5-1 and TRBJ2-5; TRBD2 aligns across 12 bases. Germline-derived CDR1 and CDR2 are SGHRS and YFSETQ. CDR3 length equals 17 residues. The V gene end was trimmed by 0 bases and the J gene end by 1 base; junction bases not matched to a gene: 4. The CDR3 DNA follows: TGCGCCAGCAGCTTGGGACTAGCGGGAGTGGCCCAAGAGACCCAGTACTTC. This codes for CASSLGLAGVAQETQYF. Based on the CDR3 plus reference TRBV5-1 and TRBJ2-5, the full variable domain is KAGVTQTPRYLIKTRGQQVTLSCSPISGHRSVSWYQQTPGQGLQFLFEYFSETQRNKGNFPGRFSGRQFSNSRSEMNVSTLELGDSALYLCASSLGLAGVAQETQYFGPGTRLLVL.

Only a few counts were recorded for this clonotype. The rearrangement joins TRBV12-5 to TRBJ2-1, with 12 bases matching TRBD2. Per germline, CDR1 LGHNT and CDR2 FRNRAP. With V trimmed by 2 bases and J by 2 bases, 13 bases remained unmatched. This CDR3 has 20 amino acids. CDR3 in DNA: TGTGCTAGTGGTTTGCCACGTGGGACTAGCGGGCGCCCTACCTACAATGAGCAGTTCTTC. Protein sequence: CASGLPRGTSGRPTYNEQFF.

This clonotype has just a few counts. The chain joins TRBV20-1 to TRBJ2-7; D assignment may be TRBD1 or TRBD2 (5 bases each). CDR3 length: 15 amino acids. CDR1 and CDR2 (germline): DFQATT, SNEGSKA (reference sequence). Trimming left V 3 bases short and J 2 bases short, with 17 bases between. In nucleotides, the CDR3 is TGCAGTGCTAGTGATGGGGGAGCAAAAACCTACGAGCAGTACTTC. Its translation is CSASDGGAKTYEQYF.

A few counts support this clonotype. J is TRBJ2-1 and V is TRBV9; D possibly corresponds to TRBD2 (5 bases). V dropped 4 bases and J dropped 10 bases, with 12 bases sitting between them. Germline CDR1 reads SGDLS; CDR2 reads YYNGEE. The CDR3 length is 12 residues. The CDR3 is CASSTRYGEQFF. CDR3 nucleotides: TGTGCCAGCAGCACTAGGTATGGAGAGCAGTTCTTC.

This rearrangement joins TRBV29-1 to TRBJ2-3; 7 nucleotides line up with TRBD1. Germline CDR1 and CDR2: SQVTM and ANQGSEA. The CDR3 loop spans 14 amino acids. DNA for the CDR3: TGCGCCGGAGTAGGGGGCGGAGGAGGAGATACGCAGTATTTT. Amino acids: CAGVGGGGGDTQYF.

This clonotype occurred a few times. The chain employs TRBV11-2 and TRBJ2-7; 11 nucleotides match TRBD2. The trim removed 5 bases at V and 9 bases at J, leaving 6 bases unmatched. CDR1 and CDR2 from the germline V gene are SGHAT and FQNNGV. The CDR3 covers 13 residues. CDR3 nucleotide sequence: TGTGCCAGCAGCGGGGTAGCGGGAGGGTGGCAGTACTTC. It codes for CASSGVAGGWQYF.

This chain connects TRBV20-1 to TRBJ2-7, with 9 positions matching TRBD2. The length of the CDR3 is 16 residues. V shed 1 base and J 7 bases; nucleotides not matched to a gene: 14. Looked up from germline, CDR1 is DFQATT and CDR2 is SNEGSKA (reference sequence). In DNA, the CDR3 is TGCAGTGCTAGAGCCCGCGGGAGGGCCATTTCTTGGGAGCAGTACTTC. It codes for CSARARGRAISWEQYF.

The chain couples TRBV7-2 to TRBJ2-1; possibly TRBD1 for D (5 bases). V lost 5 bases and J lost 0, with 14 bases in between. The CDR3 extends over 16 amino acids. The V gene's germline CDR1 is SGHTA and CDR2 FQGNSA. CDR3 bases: TGTGCCAGCAGCCCCTGGGGCGGAAGCTCCTACAATGAGCAGTTCTTC. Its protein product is CASSPWGGSSYNEQFF.

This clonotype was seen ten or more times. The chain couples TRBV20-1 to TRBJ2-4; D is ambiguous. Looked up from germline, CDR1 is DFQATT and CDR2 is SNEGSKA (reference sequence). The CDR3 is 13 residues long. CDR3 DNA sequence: TGCAGCAGCAGTGGGGTAGCCAAAAACATTCAGTACTTC. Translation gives CSSSGVAKNIQYF.

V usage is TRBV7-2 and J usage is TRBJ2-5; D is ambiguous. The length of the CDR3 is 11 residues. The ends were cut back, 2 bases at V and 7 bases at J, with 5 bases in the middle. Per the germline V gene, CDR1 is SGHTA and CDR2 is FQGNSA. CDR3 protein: CASSLSATQYF. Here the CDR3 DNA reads TGTGCCAGCAGCTTATCGGCGACCCAGTACTTC.

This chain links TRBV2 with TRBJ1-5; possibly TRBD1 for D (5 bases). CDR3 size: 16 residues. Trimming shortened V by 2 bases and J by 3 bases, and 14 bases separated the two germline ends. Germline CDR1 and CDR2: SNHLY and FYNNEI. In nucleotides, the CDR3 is TGTGCCAGCAGTGAACAGTCCGCCAGGGTCAATCAGCCCCAGCATTTT. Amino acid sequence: CASSEQSARVNQPQHF. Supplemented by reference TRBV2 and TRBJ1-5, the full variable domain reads EPEVTQTPSHQVTQMGQEVILRCVPISNHLYFYWYRQILGQKVEFLVSFYNNEISEKSEIFDDQFSVERPDGSNFTLKIRSTKLEDSAMYFCASSEQSARVNQPQHFGDGTRLSIL.

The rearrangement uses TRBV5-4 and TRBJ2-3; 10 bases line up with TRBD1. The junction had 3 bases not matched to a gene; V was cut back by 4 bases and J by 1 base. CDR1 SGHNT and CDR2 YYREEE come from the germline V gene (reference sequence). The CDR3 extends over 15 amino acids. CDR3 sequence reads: CASSGDRGGTDTQYF. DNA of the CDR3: TGTGCCAGCAGCGGGGACAGGGGAGGCACAGATACGCAGTATTTT.

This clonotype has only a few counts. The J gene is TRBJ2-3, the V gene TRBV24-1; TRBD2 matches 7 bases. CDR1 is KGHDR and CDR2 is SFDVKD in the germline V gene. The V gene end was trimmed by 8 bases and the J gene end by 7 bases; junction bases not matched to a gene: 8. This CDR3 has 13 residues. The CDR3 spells CATNGGRGNTQYF. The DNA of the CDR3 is TGTGCCACCAATGGCGGGAGAGGAAATACGCAGTATTTT.

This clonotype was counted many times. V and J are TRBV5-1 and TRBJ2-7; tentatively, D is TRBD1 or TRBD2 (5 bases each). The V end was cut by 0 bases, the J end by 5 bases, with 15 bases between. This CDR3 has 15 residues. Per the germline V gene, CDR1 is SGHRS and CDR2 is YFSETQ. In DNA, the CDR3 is TGCGCCAGCAGCTTGGCCCCGGGGCAGGGAAACGAGCAGTACTTC. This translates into CASSLAPGQGNEQYF.

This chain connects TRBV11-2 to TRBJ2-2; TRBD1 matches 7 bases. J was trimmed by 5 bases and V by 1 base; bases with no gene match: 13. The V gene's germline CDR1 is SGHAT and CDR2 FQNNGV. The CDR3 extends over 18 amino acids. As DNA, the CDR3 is TGTGCCAGCAGCTTAGGATTTGGGCGACAGGGAAGGACCGGGGAGCTGTTTTTT. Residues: CASSLGFGRQGRTGELFF.

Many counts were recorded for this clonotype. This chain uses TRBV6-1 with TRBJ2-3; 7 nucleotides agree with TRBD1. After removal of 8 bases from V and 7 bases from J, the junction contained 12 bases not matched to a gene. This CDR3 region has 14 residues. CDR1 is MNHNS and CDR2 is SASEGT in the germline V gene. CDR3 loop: CASAFGGRGYTQYF. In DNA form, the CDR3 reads TGTGCCAGCGCCTTCGGCGGCAGGGGGTATACGCAGTATTTT.

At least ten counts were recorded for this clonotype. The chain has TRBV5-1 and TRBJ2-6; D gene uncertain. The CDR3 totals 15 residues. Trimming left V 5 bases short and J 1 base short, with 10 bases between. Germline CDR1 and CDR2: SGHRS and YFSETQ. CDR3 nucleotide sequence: TGCGCCAGCAGGGTCGATCCTTCTGGGGCCAACGTCCTGACTTTC. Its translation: CASRVDPSGANVLTF.

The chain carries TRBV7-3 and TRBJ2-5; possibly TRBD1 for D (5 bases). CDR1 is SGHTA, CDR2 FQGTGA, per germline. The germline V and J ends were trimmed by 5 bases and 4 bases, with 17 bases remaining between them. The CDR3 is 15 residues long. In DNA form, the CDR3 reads TGTGCCAGCAGCCCCCATGCAGGGTCCGGAGAGACCCAGTACTTC. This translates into CASSPHAGSGETQYF.

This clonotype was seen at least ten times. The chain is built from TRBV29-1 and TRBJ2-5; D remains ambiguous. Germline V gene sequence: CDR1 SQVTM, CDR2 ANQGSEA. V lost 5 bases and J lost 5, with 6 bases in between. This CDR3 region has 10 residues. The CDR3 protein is CSVSKETQYF. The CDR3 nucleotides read TGCAGCGTTAGTAAGGAGACCCAGTACTTC.

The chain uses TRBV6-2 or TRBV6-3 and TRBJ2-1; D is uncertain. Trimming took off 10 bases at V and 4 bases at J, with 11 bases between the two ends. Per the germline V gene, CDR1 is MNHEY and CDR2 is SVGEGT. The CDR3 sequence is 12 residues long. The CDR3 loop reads CATLEPYNEQFF. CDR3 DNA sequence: TGTGCCACCTTAGAACCTTACAATGAGCAGTTCTTC.

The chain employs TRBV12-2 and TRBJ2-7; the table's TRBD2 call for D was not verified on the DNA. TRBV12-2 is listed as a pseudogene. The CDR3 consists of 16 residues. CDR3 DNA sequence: TGTGCAAGTCGCCCCCTCCTGGCGGACCTCCACCACGAGCAGTACTTC. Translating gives CASRPLLADLHHEQYF.

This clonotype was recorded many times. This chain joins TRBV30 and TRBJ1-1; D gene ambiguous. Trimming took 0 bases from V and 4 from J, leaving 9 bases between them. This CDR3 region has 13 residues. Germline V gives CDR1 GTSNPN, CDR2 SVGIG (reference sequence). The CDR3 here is CAWSVLRGTEAFF. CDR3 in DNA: TGTGCCTGGAGTGTACTCCGGGGCACTGAAGCTTTCTTT.

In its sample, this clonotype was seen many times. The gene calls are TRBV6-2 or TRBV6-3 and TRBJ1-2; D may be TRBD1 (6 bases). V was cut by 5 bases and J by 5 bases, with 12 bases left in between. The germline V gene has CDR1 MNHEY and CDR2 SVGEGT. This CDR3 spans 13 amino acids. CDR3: CASSPDRKYGYTF. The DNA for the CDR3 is TGTGCCAGCAGTCCCGACAGGAAATATGGCTACACCTTC.

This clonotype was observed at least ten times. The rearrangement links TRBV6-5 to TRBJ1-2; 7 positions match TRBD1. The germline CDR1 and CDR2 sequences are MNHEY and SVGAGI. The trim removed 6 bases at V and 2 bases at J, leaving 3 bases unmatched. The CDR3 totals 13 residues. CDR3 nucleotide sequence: TGTGCCAGCAGACCGGGACAGAACTATGGCTACACCTTC. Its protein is CASRPGQNYGYTF.

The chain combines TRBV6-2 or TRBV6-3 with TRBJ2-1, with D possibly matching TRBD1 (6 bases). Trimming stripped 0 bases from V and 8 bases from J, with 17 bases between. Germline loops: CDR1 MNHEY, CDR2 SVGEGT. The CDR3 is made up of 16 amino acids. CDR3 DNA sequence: TGTGCCAGCAGTTACTCACGGACAGCCTACAAGGATGAGCAGTTCTTC. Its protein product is CASSYSRTAYKDEQFF.

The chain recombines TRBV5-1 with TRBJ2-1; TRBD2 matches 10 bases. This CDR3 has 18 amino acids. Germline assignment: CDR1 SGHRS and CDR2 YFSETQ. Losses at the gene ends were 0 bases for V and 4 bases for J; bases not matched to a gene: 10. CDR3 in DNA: TGCGCCAGCAGCTTGGCCCGTTTAAGCGGGAGGGTTTACAATGAGCAGTTCTTC. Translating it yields CASSLARLSGRVYNEQFF.

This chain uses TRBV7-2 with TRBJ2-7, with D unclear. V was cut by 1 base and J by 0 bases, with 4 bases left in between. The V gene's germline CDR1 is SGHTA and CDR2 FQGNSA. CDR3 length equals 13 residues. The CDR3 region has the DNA TGTGCCAGCAGCTTAGATGCCTCCTACGAGCAGTACTTC. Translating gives CASSLDASYEQYF.

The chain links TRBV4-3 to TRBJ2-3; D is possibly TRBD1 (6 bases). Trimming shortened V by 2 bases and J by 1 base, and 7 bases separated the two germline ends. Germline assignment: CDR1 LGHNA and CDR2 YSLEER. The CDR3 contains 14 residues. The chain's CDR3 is CASSQRTGTDTQYF. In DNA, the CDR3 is TGCGCCAGCAGCCAACGGACAGGCACAGATACGCAGTATTTT.

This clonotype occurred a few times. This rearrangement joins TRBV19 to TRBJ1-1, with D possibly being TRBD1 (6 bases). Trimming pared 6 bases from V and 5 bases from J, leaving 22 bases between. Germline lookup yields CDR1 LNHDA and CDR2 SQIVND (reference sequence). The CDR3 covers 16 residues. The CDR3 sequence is CASSSPSQGGRTEAFF. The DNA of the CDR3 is TGTGCCAGTAGCTCACCATCACAGGGAGGGCGGACTGAAGCTTTCTTT.

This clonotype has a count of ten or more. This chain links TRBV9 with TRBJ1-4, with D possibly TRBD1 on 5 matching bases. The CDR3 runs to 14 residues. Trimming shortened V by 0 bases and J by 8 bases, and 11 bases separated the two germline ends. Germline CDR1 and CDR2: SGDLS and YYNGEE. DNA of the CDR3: TGTGCCAGCAGCGTAGAGGGGTACGGGGAAAAACTGTTTTTT. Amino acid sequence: CASSVEGYGEKLFF.